The present entry profiles one T cell receptor beta chain with its context. Original data processing: Researchers report that nucleated cell counts were estimated from reference gene primer amplification. Assay used: immunoSEQ multiplex PCR; TCRdb lists only in-frame clones, some missing. V and J calls and clone size are those listed in that table; D and trimming were worked out from the DNA. The sample has roughly 100,000 clones, 92% seen once. Seattle patients were enrolled while actively infected and followed longitudinally. This CDR3 contains 15 residues. The ends were cut back, 0 bases at V and 3 bases at J, with 11 bases in the middle. Germline CDR1 and CDR2: WSHSY and SAAADI. The data derive from a study of blood T cell repertoires in COVID-19. As for the study in general: The study drew acute and convalescent COVID-19 samples from the United States, Italy and Spain. T cells, B-cell-depleted T cells, or PBMCs provided the cDNA or gDNA that served as material.

The chain combines TRBV10-2 with TRBJ2-5, with D possibly being TRBD1 (5 bases). The receptor comes from a woman between 50 and 59 years old with COVID-19, enrolled during active disease. Sequencing was performed on peripheral blood. CDR3 in DNA: TGCGCCAGCAGTGAGTCGTCGACAGTCAAAGAGACCCAGTACTTC. Protein: CASSESSTVKETQYF.